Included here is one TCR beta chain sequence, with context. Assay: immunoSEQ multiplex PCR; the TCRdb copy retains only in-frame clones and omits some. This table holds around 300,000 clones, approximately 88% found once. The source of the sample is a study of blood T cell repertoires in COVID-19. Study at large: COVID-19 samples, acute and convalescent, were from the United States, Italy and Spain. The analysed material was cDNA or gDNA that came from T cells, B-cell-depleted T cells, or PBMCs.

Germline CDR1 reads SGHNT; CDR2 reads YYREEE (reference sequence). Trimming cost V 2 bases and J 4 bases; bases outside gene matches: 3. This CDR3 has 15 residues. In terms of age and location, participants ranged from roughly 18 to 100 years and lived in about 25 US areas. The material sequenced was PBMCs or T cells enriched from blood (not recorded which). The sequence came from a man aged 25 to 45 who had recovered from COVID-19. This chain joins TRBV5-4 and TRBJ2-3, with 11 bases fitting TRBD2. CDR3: CASSLWTSGPDTQYF. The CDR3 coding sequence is TGTGCCAGCAGCTTATGGACTAGCGGGCCAGATACGCAGTATTTT.